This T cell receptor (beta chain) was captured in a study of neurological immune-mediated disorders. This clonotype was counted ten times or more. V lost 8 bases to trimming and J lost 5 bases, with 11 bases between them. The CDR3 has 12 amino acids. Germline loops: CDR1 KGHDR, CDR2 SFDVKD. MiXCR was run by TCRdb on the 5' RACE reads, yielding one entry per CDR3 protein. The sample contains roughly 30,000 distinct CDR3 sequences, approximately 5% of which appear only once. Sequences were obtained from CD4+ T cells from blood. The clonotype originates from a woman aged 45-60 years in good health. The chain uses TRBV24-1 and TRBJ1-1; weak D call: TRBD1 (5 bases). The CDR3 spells CATKGVGTEAFF. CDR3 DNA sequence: TGTGCCACCAAAGGGGTGGGGACTGAAGCTTTCTTT.